Shown below are 22 T cell receptor beta chains from a single sample sequenced in a study of blood T cell repertoires in COVID-19. The method was immunoSEQ multiplex PCR; TCRdb's version includes in-frame clones alone and lacks a portion of them. The sample carries fewer than 300,000 clones, approximately 81% recorded once. Sequencing was carried out using peripheral blood. Source of these receptors: a woman aged 18 to 35 with acute or convalescent COVID-19.

The chain links TRBV7-2 to TRBJ2-7; 11 bases are shared with TRBD1. Germline V gives CDR1 SGHTA, CDR2 FQGNSA. This CDR3 region has 14 residues. V lost 1 base to trimming and J lost 7 bases; unmatched junction nucleotides: 3. This chain's CDR3 is CASSLGTGGWEQYF. The CDR3 DNA is TGTGCCAGCAGCTTAGGGACAGGGGGCTGGGAGCAGTACTTC.

A few counts support this clone. The chain uses TRBV12-3 or TRBV12-4 and TRBJ1-2, with TRBD1 identical over 7 bases. The V segment lost 4 bases and the J segment 7 bases; nucleotides outside the gene matches: 3. The CDR3 extends over 12 amino acids. CDR3 DNA: TGTGCCAGCAGTTGGAACAGGGGTGGCTACACCTTC. It specifies CASSWNRGGYTF.

This sequence joins TRBV5-1 and TRBJ2-5; 11 nucleotides align to TRBD1. Trimming removed 4 bases from V and 5 bases from J; junction bases left unmatched: 1. In germline, CDR1 is SGHRS, CDR2 YFSETQ. The CDR3 length is 13 residues. The CDR3 region is CASSRDRGETQYF. As DNA, the CDR3 is TGCGCCAGCAGCCGGGACAGGGGGGAGACCCAGTACTTC.

The chain has TRBV30 and TRBJ1-2; TRBD1 agrees at 8 bases. Germline trimming cut 3 bases from V and 5 bases from J; bases unmatched to any gene: 8. The CDR3 sequence is 14 residues long. CDR1 and CDR2 from the germline V gene are GTSNPN and SVGIG (reference sequence). CDR3 in DNA: TGTGCCTGGAGCGCAGGGGGCGCGGGATATGGCTACACCTTC. Its protein is CAWSAGGAGYGYTF. Combining the CDR3 with reference TRBV30 and TRBJ1-2 gives the whole variable domain SQTIHQWPATLVQPVGSPLSLECTVEGTSNPNLYWYRQAAGRGLQLLFYSVGIGQISSEVPQNLSASRPQDRQFILSSKKLLLSDSGFYLCAWSAGGAGYGYTFGSGTRLTVV.

The chain uses TRBV5-4 and TRBJ2-7; 7 bases are a match to TRBD1. The CDR3 is 15 residues long. V lost 2 bases to trimming and J lost 6 bases; unmatched junction nucleotides: 11. Germline loops: CDR1 SGHNT, CDR2 YYREEE (reference sequence). CDR3 residues: CASSFTTGWASEQYF. The CDR3 DNA reads TGTGCCAGCAGCTTTACGACAGGGTGGGCCTCCGAGCAGTACTTC.

This chain connects TRBV14 to TRBJ2-7, with TRBD1 matching over 7 bases. The CDR3 is made up of 16 amino acids. Trimming cost V 0 bases and J 3 bases; bases outside gene matches: 8. Germline lookup yields CDR1 SGHDN and CDR2 FVKESK. The CDR3 DNA follows: TGTGCCAGCAGCCAAGACCCCGGGACAGCATTCTACGAGCAGTACTTC. Its translation is CASSQDPGTAFYEQYF.

The chain employs TRBV18 and TRBJ2-2, with D perhaps matching TRBD1 (5 bases). The CDR3 is made up of 14 amino acids. Trimming left V 1 base short and J 7 bases short, with 10 bases between. Germline V gene sequence: CDR1 KGHSH, CDR2 LQKENI. CDR3 loop: CASSPRTDIGELFF. CDR3 coding DNA: TGTGCCAGCTCACCACGGACGGACATCGGGGAGCTGTTTTTT. Full variable domain (outside the CDR3, taken from reference TRBV18 and TRBJ2-2): NAGVMQNPRHLVRRRGQEARLRCSPMKGHSHVYWYRQLPEEGLKFMVYLQKENIIDESGMPKERFSAEFPKEGPSILRIQQVVRGDSAAYFCASSPRTDIGELFFGEGSRLTVL.

This chain links TRBV20-1 with TRBJ1-3; weak D call: TRBD1 (5 bases). Germline lookup yields CDR1 DFQATT and CDR2 SNEGSKA (reference sequence). The ends were cut back, 3 bases at V and 4 bases at J, with 16 bases in the middle. The CDR3 covers 15 residues. CDR3 sequence reads: CSASSQGSWGNTIYF. The CDR3 nucleotides are TGCAGTGCTAGTAGTCAGGGTAGTTGGGGAAACACCATATATTTT.

This clone has more than one count but fewer than ten. The chain is built from TRBV6-1 and TRBJ2-7, with D possibly TRBD2 on 5 matching bases. This CDR3 is 14 amino acids long. Between the trimmed V and J ends, which lost 3 bases and 4 bases, there was a span of 13 bases. The germline CDR1 and CDR2 sequences are MNHNS and SASEGT. DNA of the CDR3: TGTGCCAGCAGTGATCGGCTAGCCTTTTACGAGCAGTACTTC. Protein sequence: CASSDRLAFYEQYF.

A single count supports this clone. The chain has TRBV21-1 and TRBJ2-2; the table gives TRBD1 as D, unverified against the DNA. TRBV21-1 constitutes a pseudogene. The CDR3 sequence is 17 residues long. DNA for the CDR3: TGTGCCAGCAGCATGACAAGGGACAGGGGTAACACCGGGGAGCTGTTTTTT. This translates into CASSMTRDRGNTGELFF.

This chain joins TRBV27 and TRBJ2-2; 14 positions match TRBD2. After removal of 0 bases from V and 4 bases from J, the junction contained 4 bases not matched to a gene. The CDR3 totals 18 residues. Germline-derived CDR1 and CDR2 are MNHEY and SMNVEV (reference sequence). The chain's CDR3 is CASSLSGLAGALTGELFF. CDR3 nucleotide sequence: TGTGCCAGCAGTTTATCGGGACTAGCGGGGGCCCTCACCGGGGAGCTGTTTTTT.

J is TRBJ2-1 and V is TRBV15; perhaps TRBD2 as D (5 bases). Germline V gives CDR1 LNHNV, CDR2 YYDKDF (reference sequence). Deletions cut 7 bases from V and 9 bases from J, with 25 bases between. The CDR3 runs 16 residues. CDR3 loop: CATKSGGVFLDGEQFF. As DNA, the CDR3 is TGTGCCACCAAATCTGGAGGTGTTTTTTTGGATGGTGAGCAGTTCTTC.

The genes are TRBV7-8 and TRBJ1-2, with TRBD1 matching over 8 bases. Germline V gives CDR1 SGHVS, CDR2 FQNEAQ. The CDR3 sequence is 18 residues long. V gave up 3 bases and J gave up 1 base; unmatched junction bases: 13. The CDR3: CASSLGQGADAINYGYTF. The CDR3 DNA reads TGTGCCAGCAGCTTGGGGCAGGGGGCCGATGCTATTAACTATGGCTACACCTTC.

The rearrangement joins TRBV19 to TRBJ1-5; 7 bases are a match to TRBD1. Germline loops: CDR1 LNHDA, CDR2 SQIVND (reference sequence). V gave up 8 bases and J gave up 2 bases; unmatched junction bases: 9. The CDR3 has 15 amino acids. CDR3 nucleotide sequence: TGTGCCAGTGTTCGACAGGGCGGCGGCAATCAGCCCCAGCATTTT. Its protein product is CASVRQGGGNQPQHF.

The V and J genes are TRBV20-1 and TRBJ1-1, with D perhaps TRBD1 (6 bases). The CDR3 length is 10 residues. The V end lost 6 bases, the J end lost 5 bases, and 7 bases lay between the germline ends. Germline V gene sequence: CDR1 DFQATT, CDR2 SNEGSKA (reference sequence). For the CDR3, the DNA is TGCAGTGCGCAGGGGACTGAAGCTTTCTTT. Translating it yields CSAQGTEAFF.

This clone was recorded once. The chain combines TRBV5-1 with TRBJ2-1; 8 positions match TRBD1. J gave up 7 bases and V 4 bases, and 7 bases lay outside the gene matches. This CDR3 has 14 amino acids. Germline V gives CDR1 SGHRS, CDR2 YFSETQ. DNA for the CDR3: TGCGCCAGCAGCATATGGACAGGGTCGAATGAGCAGTTCTTC. Protein: CASSIWTGSNEQFF.

The J gene is TRBJ2-1, the V gene TRBV30; tentatively, D is TRBD2 (5 bases). The CDR3 loop spans 15 amino acids. Germline assignment: CDR1 GTSNPN and CDR2 SVGIG (reference sequence). Trimming cost V 4 bases and J 0 bases, with 13 bases left between them. The CDR3 loop reads CAWILGGGSYNEQFF. In nucleotides, the CDR3 is TGTGCCTGGATCTTAGGTGGAGGCTCCTACAATGAGCAGTTCTTC. Full variable domain (outside the CDR3, taken from reference TRBV30 and TRBJ2-1): SQTIHQWPATLVQPVGSPLSLECTVEGTSNPNLYWYRQAAGRGLQLLFYSVGIGQISSEVPQNLSASRPQDRQFILSSKKLLLSDSGFYLCAWILGGGSYNEQFFGPGTRLTVL.

This sequence joins TRBV18 and TRBJ1-4, with TRBD1 matching 9 bases. Germline V gene lookup returns CDR1 KGHSH and CDR2 LQKENI. J gave up 7 bases and V 4 bases, and 7 bases lay outside the gene matches. This CDR3 contains 15 residues. Here the CDR3 reads CASSQLGQGTEKLFF. CDR3 DNA sequence: TGTGCCAGCTCACAACTAGGACAGGGGACTGAAAAACTGTTTTTT.

The chain couples TRBV5-1 to TRBJ2-7, with D maybe TRBD1 (5 bases). The length of the CDR3 is 12 residues. Germline V gene lookup returns CDR1 SGHRS and CDR2 YFSETQ. Trimming took 2 bases from V and 5 from J, leaving 8 bases between them. The CDR3 DNA reads TGCGCCAGCAGCTTAAACAGGAACGAGCAGTACTTC. Translated, it gives CASSLNRNEQYF. The whole variable domain, remainder taken from reference TRBV5-1 and TRBJ2-7, is KAGVTQTPRYLIKTRGQQVTLSCSPISGHRSVSWYQQTPGQGLQFLFEYFSETQRNKGNFPGRFSGRQFSNSRSEMNVSTLELGDSALYLCASSLNRNEQYFGPGTRLTVT.

A single count supports this clone. V and J are TRBV24-1 and TRBJ2-2, with 9 positions matching TRBD2. This CDR3 comprises 15 residues. V lost 5 bases, J lost 5 bases, and 5 bases stayed unmatched. Germline loops: CDR1 KGHDR, CDR2 SFDVKD. The CDR3 nucleotides read TGTGCCACCAGTGTAGCGGGAGTAGGGACCGGGGAGCTGTTTTTT. This codes for CATSVAGVGTGELFF.

The chain carries TRBV18 and TRBJ1-2, with 9 bases lining up with TRBD1. The CDR3 is 18 amino acids. Germline V gene data show CDR1 as KGHSH and CDR2 as LQKENI. The V gene end was trimmed by 1 base and the J gene end by 0 bases; junction bases not matched to a gene: 9. The CDR3 coding sequence is TGTGCCAGCTCACCACAAGGGACAGGGAAAAAACCTAACTATGGCTACACCTTC. This sequence encodes CASSPQGTGKKPNYGYTF.

V and J are TRBV29-1 and TRBJ2-3, with 8 bases matching TRBD2. The V and J ends lost 2 bases and 1 base, in that order; junction bases with no gene match: 2. CDR3 length equals 14 residues. CDR1 and CDR2 (germline): SQVTM, ANQGSEA. The CDR3 loop is CSVESAGGTDTQYF. For the CDR3, the DNA is TGCAGCGTTGAATCAGCGGGAGGCACAGATACGCAGTATTTT.